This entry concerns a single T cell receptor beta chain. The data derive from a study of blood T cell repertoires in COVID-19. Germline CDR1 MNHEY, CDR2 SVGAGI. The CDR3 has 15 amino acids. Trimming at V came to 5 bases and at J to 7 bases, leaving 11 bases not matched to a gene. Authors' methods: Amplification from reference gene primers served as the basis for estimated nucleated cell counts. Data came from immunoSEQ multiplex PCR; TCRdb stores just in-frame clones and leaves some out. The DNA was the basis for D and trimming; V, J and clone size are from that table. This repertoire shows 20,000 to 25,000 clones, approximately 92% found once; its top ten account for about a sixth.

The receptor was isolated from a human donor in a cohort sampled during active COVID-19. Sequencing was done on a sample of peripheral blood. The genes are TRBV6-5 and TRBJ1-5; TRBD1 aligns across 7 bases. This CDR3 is CASSHGTEGGQPQHF. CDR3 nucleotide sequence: TGTGCCAGCAGTCACGGGACAGAAGGCGGACAGCCCCAGCATTTT.